Listed below are T cell receptor beta chains from one sample, sequenced in a study of neurological immune-mediated disorders. TCRdb re-called the 5' RACE reads through MiXCR, storing one row per CDR3 protein. The sample contains about 79,000 distinct CDR3 sequences, 13% to 15% of which appear only once. Sequencing was carried out using PBMCs. The receptor set was obtained from a woman aged 50 to 60 in good health. The CDR3 runs from the conserved cysteine through the conserved F or W. D genes are given only for firm matches. Not every row has a clone size; where given, it reads once, few, many or a size class.

CDR3aa: CASSLVGWGSPNQPQHF
CDR3nt: TGTGCCAGCAGCTTAGTTGGATGGGGCAGCCCCAATCAGCCCCAGCATTTT
d_gene: -
j_gene: TRBJ1-5
len: 17
v_gene: TRBV7-2
abundance: many

CDR3aa: CSAGPTGGGYTQYF
CDR3nt: TGCAGTGCCGGGCCTACAGGGGGCGGCTATACGCAGTATTTT
d_gene: TRBD1
j_gene: TRBJ2-3
len: 14
v_gene: TRBV20-1
abundance: many

CDR3aa: CASSSYMPLHF
CDR3nt: TGTGCCAGCAGTTCTTACATGCCCCTCCACTTT
d_gene: -
j_gene: TRBJ1-6
len: 11
v_gene: TRBV28
abundance: few

CDR3aa: CASMTSGRVDNEQFF
CDR3nt: TGTGCCAGCATGACTAGCGGGAGGGTAGACAATGAGCAGTTCTTC
d_gene: TRBD2
j_gene: TRBJ2-1
len: 15
v_gene: TRBV27
abundance: many

CDR3aa: CSATQGPNTGELFF
CDR3nt: TGCAGTGCTACACAGGGGCCTAACACCGGGGAGCTGTTTTTT
d_gene: TRBD1
j_gene: TRBJ2-2
len: 14
v_gene: TRBV20-1
abundance: many

CDR3aa: CASSQELIRNTEAFF
CDR3nt: TGTGCCAGCAGCCAAGAACTTATCAGGAACACTGAAGCTTTCTTT
d_gene: -
j_gene: TRBJ1-1
len: 15
v_gene: TRBV3-1
abundance: many

CDR3aa: CSALGQGNTGELFF
CDR3nt: TGCAGTGCTCTTGGACAGGGGAACACCGGGGAGCTGTTTTTT
d_gene: TRBD1
j_gene: TRBJ2-2
len: 14
v_gene: TRBV20-1
abundance: many

CDR3aa: CATADYPDGYTF
CDR3nt: TGTGCCACCGCCGACTACCCGGATGGCTACACCTTC
d_gene: -
j_gene: TRBJ1-2
len: 12
v_gene: TRBV12-3/TRBV12-4
abundance: many

CDR3aa: CASRLSLSLEREQFF
CDR3nt: TGCGCCAGCAGACTCAGCCTCTCACTCGAACGGGAGCAGTTCTTC
d_gene: -
j_gene: TRBJ2-1
len: 15
v_gene: TRBV5-1
abundance: many

CDR3aa: CASSYDPDSYNEQFF
CDR3nt: TGTGCCAGCAGTTACGACCCGGACTCCTACAATGAGCAGTTCTTC
d_gene: -
j_gene: TRBJ2-1
len: 15
v_gene: TRBV6-2/TRBV6-3
abundance: many

CDR3aa: CSVLDRGRAKNIQYF
CDR3nt: TGCAGCGTTCTAGACAGGGGAAGAGCCAAAAACATTCAGTACTTC
d_gene: TRBD1
j_gene: TRBJ2-4
len: 15
v_gene: TRBV29-1
abundance: many

CDR3aa: CASSELSGTFNEQFF
CDR3nt: TGTGCCAGCAGTGAATTAAGCGGGACGTTTAATGAGCAGTTCTTC
d_gene: TRBD2
j_gene: TRBJ2-1
len: 15
v_gene: TRBV6-1
abundance: -

CDR3aa: CATSTPGQSPYEQYF
CDR3nt: TGTGCCACCAGCACTCCGGGACAGTCACCTTACGAGCAGTACTTC
d_gene: TRBD1
j_gene: TRBJ2-7
len: 15
v_gene: TRBV15
abundance: many

CDR3aa: CASSQERTDFYEQYF
CDR3nt: TGCGCCAGCAGCCAAGAAAGGACAGATTTCTACGAGCAGTACTTC
d_gene: -
j_gene: TRBJ2-7
len: 15
v_gene: TRBV4-3
abundance: -

CDR3aa: CASSPRGGQMNTEAFF
CDR3nt: TGCGCCAGCAGCCCTAGGGGGGGACAGATGAACACTGAAGCTTTCTTT
d_gene: TRBD1
j_gene: TRBJ1-1
len: 16
v_gene: TRBV5-1
abundance: many

CDR3aa: CSARPPSGTYEQYF
CDR3nt: TGCAGTGCTAGGCCGCCTAGCGGGACCTACGAGCAGTACTTC
d_gene: TRBD2
j_gene: TRBJ2-7
len: 14
v_gene: TRBV20-1
abundance: -